This T cell receptor (beta chain) is from a study of T cells in Graves' hyperthyroidism and ophthalmopathy. Diagnosing involved the use of clinical symptoms, serum thyroxine and TRAb, thyroid ultrasound and orbital computed tomography. This clonotype was recorded a few times. Its antigen is as yet unknown. Study observations and caveats: Most thyroid clonotypes expanded above 0.001 were also detected in blood. With a median lead of 6.5 months before onset, the model predicted ophthalmopathy. Ophthalmopathy could be told apart from stable hyperthyroidism with a 13 V-J model.

After removal of 3 bases from V and 5 bases from J, the junction contained 10 bases not matched to a gene. Germline CDR1 and CDR2: KGHSH and LQKENI. CDR3 length: 15 residues. Template material for amplifying TCR beta CDR3 regions consisted of RNA transcripts. Initially, a first-round RT-PCR of the TCR CDR3 employed the HTBI primer set. One entry per CDR3 protein results from TCRdb running MiXCR on the multiplex PCR reads. The table lists about 710,000 distinct CDR3 sequences, roughly 15% of them singletons. This receptor was taken from a man aged 18 to 29 with Graves' hyperthyroidism. The sequenced material came from blood. The gene calls are TRBV18 and TRBJ2-7; 7 bases are a match to TRBD1. The CDR3 sequence is CASSPFRQGADEQYF. Here the CDR3 DNA reads TGTGCCAGCTCACCGTTTCGACAGGGTGCGGACGAGCAGTACTTC.